This TCR beta chain was sequenced for a study of identical twins. This clonotype was found once. TCRdb redid the calling of the 5' RACE reads with MiXCR, one entry per CDR3 protein. The table lists hundreds of thousands of distinct CDR3 sequences, about 20% of them singletons. This CDR3 spans 10 amino acids. Between the trimmed V and J ends, which lost 2 bases and 11 bases, there was a span of 6 bases. Per germline, CDR1 SEHNR and CDR2 FQNEAQ (reference sequence). These data also formed part of another study, on T cells expressing NK-cell markers. That source adds: As a fraction of CD8+ T cells, dominant NKG2C+ clonotypes reached about 1.0-7.5% in about six donors. The CD3+CD56-NKG2C+ fraction of a few donors was also led by these clonotypes.

This sequence was found in a woman aged 18-29 years in good health. The rearrangement joins TRBV7-9 to TRBJ1-1; no clear D. Sequencing was performed on PBMCs. In DNA, the CDR3 is TGTGCCAGCAGCTTATTCGGCGCTTTCTTT. Its protein is CASSLFGAFF.